Below, 12 T cell receptor beta chains from the same sample are listed, as sequenced in a study of cytomegalovirus exposure and HLA in healthy donors. The primer mix had 60 Vbeta and 13 Jbeta primers. Measured with immunoSEQ multiplex PCR; TCRdb has only the in-frame clones, and not every one. This sample carries under 200,000 clones, around 77% of them seen once, and the ten largest clones take approximately 2.2%. The sequenced sample consisted of PBMCs. These receptors originate from a woman aged 25 to 39 in good health and CMV-seropositive.

This clone occurred a few times. Other DNA sequences in the same sample also yield this CDR3. The rearrangement joins TRBV5-4 to TRBJ1-3; tentatively, D is TRBD1 (5 bases). CDR1 is SGHNT, CDR2 YYREEE, per germline (reference sequence). This CDR3 contains 15 residues. V shed 0 bases and J shed 2 bases, with 9 bases lying between them. Here the CDR3 reads CASSLGGTAGNTIYF. In DNA, the CDR3 is TGTGCCAGCAGCTTGGGCGGGACTGCTGGAAACACCATATATTTT.

The chain joins TRBV25-1 to TRBJ2-3; 10 bases align to TRBD2. The CDR3 consists of 16 residues. Germline CDR1 MGHDK, CDR2 SYGVNS. V gave up 5 bases and J gave up 4 bases; unmatched junction bases: 9. In DNA, the CDR3 is TGTGCCAGCAGTACCCCACTAGCGGGGCCCCCAGATACGCAGTATTTT. It codes for CASSTPLAGPPDTQYF.

The rearrangement joins TRBV12-2 to TRBJ1-6. TRBV12-2 is deemed a pseudogene. The CDR3 covers 17 residues. The CDR3 DNA follows: TGTGCAAGTCGCTCTAAACGGGAAAGCTCCTATAATTCACCCCTCCACTTT. Translation gives CASRSKRESSYNSPLHF.

The chain carries TRBV9 and TRBJ2-1; TRBD2 matches at 12 bases. The germline V gene has CDR1 SGDLS and CDR2 YYNGEE. The junction had 8 bases not matched to a gene; V was cut back by 4 bases and J by 3 bases. CDR3 size: 17 residues. The CDR3 here is CASSLGLAGRGYNEQFF. Here the CDR3 DNA reads TGTGCCAGCAGCCTTGGACTAGCGGGAAGGGGCTACAATGAGCAGTTCTTC. The full variable domain, completed using reference TRBV9 and TRBJ2-1, is DSGVTQTPKHLITATGQRVTLRCSPRSGDLSVYWYQQSLDQGLQFLIQYYNGEERAKGNILERFSAQQFPDLHSELNLSSLELGDSALYFCASSLGLAGRGYNEQFFGPGTRLTVL.

This clone showed up just a few times. The chain has TRBV2 and TRBJ1-2; D unclear. Germline lookup yields CDR1 SNHLY and CDR2 FYNNEI. The CDR3 has 12 amino acids. V lost 7 bases to trimming and J lost 3 bases, with 9 bases between them. The CDR3 DNA reads TGTGCCAGCAAGATCGGGGACTATGGCTACACCTTC. Encoded protein: CASKIGDYGYTF. Full variable domain (missing parts from reference TRBV2 and TRBJ1-2): EPEVTQTPSHQVTQMGQEVILRCVPISNHLYFYWYRQILGQKVEFLVSFYNNEISEKSEIFDDQFSVERPDGSNFTLKIRSTKLEDSAMYFCASKIGDYGYTFGSGTRLTVV.

This clone showed up just a few times. The CDR3 region is CASSQRTSGGYNEQFF. As DNA, the CDR3 is TGTGCCAGCAGTCAAAGGACTAGCGGGGGATACAATGAGCAGTTCTTC. This sequence joins TRBV27 and TRBJ2-1; 13 bases line up with TRBD2. The germline CDR1 and CDR2 sequences are MNHEY and SMNVEV (reference sequence). V was pared by 5 bases and J by 4 bases, with 5 bases of the junction left unmatched. The CDR3 spans 16 residues.

The chain links TRBV5-1 to TRBJ2-2, with 9 positions matching TRBD1. The germline CDR1 and CDR2 sequences are SGHRS and YFSETQ. The length of the CDR3 is 15 residues. Trimming at V came to 4 bases and at J to 5 bases, leaving 6 bases not matched to a gene. CDR3 coding DNA: TGCGCCAGCAGCCTGGGAGGGACAGGGACCGGGGAGCTGTTTTTT. This gives the protein CASSLGGTGTGELFF.

The chain uses TRBV30 and TRBJ2-1; D gene unclear. The CDR3 has 12 amino acids. Germline values: CDR1 GTSNPN, CDR2 SVGIG (reference sequence). The V end was cut by 4 bases, the J end by 1 base, with 5 bases between. DNA of the CDR3: TGTGCCTGGATTCAGTCCTACAATGAGCAGTTCTTC. This sequence encodes CAWIQSYNEQFF.

There are a few counts of this clone. The J gene is TRBJ1-1, the V gene TRBV4-3; D perhaps matches TRBD1 (5 bases). V dropped 1 base and J dropped 4 bases, with 13 bases sitting between them. The CDR3 consists of 15 residues. Germline CDR1 and CDR2: LGHNA and YSLEER. This CDR3 is CASSQAGLGGTEAFF. For the CDR3, the DNA is TGCGCCAGCAGCCAAGCGGGACTGGGGGGCACTGAAGCTTTCTTT.

This clone has just a few counts. This sequence joins TRBV6-5 and TRBJ2-2; 9 bases align to TRBD1. The CDR3 loop spans 15 amino acids. V shed 1 base, J shed 6 bases, and the junction held 3 bases outside the gene matches. The germline CDR1 and CDR2 sequences are MNHEY and SVGAGI. The CDR3, as DNA: TGTGCCAGCAGTTACTTGGGACAGGGCGCCGGGGAGCTGTTTTTT. Its translation: CASSYLGQGAGELFF.

This clone was counted a single time. The chain joins TRBV9 to TRBJ2-3; D is perhaps TRBD1 (5 bases). V lost 4 bases to trimming and J lost 3 bases, with 12 bases between them. The CDR3 length is 14 residues. Germline V gives CDR1 SGDLS, CDR2 YYNGEE. The CDR3 DNA is TGTGCCAGCAGCCCAAGGGGTAGAACAGATACGCAGTATTTT. It translates to CASSPRGRTDTQYF.

The chain combines TRBV28 with TRBJ1-2; D remains unclear. The CDR3 is 14 amino acids. Trimming removed 7 bases from V and 1 base from J, with 13 bases in between. CDR1 and CDR2 from the germline V gene are MDHEN and SYDVKM. The CDR3 is CASNRHSDNYGYTF. The CDR3 bases are TGTGCCAGCAATCGCCATTCAGATAACTATGGCTACACCTTC.